What follows describes a single TCR beta chain. Antigen: not known. CDR3 size: 14 residues. V trimming: 7 bases; J trimming: 6 bases; junction bases outside the gene matches: 9. The germline V gene has CDR1 MDHEN and CDR2 SYDVKM. The data derive from a study of vaccination effects on CD4 cells after COVID-19. Before sequencing, viral peptide pools were used by the ViraFEST assay to expand antigen-specific CD4+ T cells. Culture proceeded for more than 8 days, and CD4+ T cells were then isolated. Vaccinated recipients, who were negative for nucleocapsid antibodies, had no history of SARS-CoV-2 infection. Here immunoSEQ multiplex PCR was the method, and the copy in TCRdb shows in-frame clones only, minus some. The sample holds 50,000 or so clones; 75% to 80% are singletons and the top ten take approximately 6%.

The rearrangement links TRBV28 to TRBJ1-1; TRBD1 aligns across 9 bases. Here the sequenced sample was CD4+ T cells from PBMCs cultured with HCoV-OC43 spike peptides, taken before COVID-19 vaccination. Subset: HCoV-OC43 spike overlapping peptide pool stimulation. The receptor comes from a human donor who received a COVID-19 vaccine. The CDR3 sequence is CASTLGTGPPEAFF. For the CDR3, the DNA is TGTGCCAGCACCCTTGGGACAGGGCCACCTGAAGCTTTCTTT. The full variable domain, its missing parts supplied by reference TRBV28 and TRBJ1-1, is DVKVTQSSRYLVKRTGEKVFLECVQDMDHENMFWYRQDPGLGLRLIYFSYDVKMKEKGDIPEGYSVSREKKERFSLILESASTNQTSMYLCASTLGTGPPEAFFGQGTRLTVV.